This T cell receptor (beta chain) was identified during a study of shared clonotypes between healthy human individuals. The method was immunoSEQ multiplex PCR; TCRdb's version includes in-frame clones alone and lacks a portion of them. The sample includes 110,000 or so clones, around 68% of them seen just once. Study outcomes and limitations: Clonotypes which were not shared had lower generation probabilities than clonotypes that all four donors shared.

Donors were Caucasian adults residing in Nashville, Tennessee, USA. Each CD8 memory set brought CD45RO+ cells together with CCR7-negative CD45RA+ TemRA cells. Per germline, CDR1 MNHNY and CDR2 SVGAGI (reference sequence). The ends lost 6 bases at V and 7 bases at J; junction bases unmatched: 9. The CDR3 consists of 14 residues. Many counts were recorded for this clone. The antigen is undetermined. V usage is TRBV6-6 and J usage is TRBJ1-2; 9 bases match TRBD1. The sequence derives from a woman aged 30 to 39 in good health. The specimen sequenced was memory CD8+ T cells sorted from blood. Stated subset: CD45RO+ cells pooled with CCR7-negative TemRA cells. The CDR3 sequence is CASSRDREFGGYTF. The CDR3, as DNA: TGTGCCAGCAGCAGGGACAGGGAATTTGGTGGCTACACCTTC.